The next 15 T cell receptor beta chains were all read from a single sample in a study of glioma-infiltrating T cells (dated by TCRdb to about 2016). Reads for this sample came from an Illumina MiSeq. The iRepertoire nested amplicon-rescue multiplex PCR (arm-PCR) platform was used to amplify TCR alpha and beta CDR3 regions from RNA. The public reads were quality trimmed at Q25 with fastp and then assembled into clones with MiXCR by TCRdb, keeping productive beta chains. Rows matching on CDR3 protein sequence are summarized as one entry with the most common DNA and genes. The sample records about 380,000 distinct CDR3 sequences, around 45% of which are singletons. 12% of the sample goes to the ten largest clones. Source material: glioma tissue, nonneoplastic brain tissue, or PBMCs (not recorded which). These receptor sequences come from a human donor with low-grade glioma or glioblastoma, undergoing nonglioma brain surgery, or in good health (not recorded which).

The rearrangement uses TRBV4-1 and TRBJ2-1; TRBD1 might be the D (7 bases). This CDR3 has 17 residues. The germline V gene has CDR1 MGHRA and CDR2 YSYEKL. The V and J ends lost 1 base and 8 bases respectively, with 21 bases between them. The CDR3 region has the DNA TGCGCCAGCAGCCAAGGAGGCGGGAACAGGGGAGGAGATGAGCAGTTCTTC. Translated: CASSQGGGNRGGDEQFF.

In its sample, this clonotype was seen many times. The V gene is TRBV15, the J gene TRBJ1-3, with D perhaps matching TRBD1 (5 bases). Germline CDR1 is LNHNV and CDR2 is YYDKDF (reference sequence). The germline V and J ends were trimmed by 4 bases and 7 bases, with 14 bases remaining between them. The CDR3 covers 14 residues. CDR3 protein: CATSKGQGPNTIYF. The CDR3 coding sequence is TGTGCCACCAGCAAAGGCCAGGGACCGAACACCATATATTTT.

Many counts were recorded for this clonotype. The chain couples TRBV6-2 or TRBV6-3 to TRBJ2-3; TRBD1 might be the D (6 bases). Trimming took 10 bases from V and 2 from J, leaving 10 bases between them. The CDR3 extends over 12 amino acids. CDR1 is MNHEY, CDR2 SVGEGT, per germline. CDR3 sequence reads: CATRQATDTQYF. The CDR3 nucleotides are TGTGCCACCCGACAGGCCACAGATACGCAGTATTTT.

Concerning this clonotype: A clone one base away is much larger, so this may be a read error. The chain combines TRBV6-6 with TRBJ2-3; unclear D gene. V lost 6 bases, J lost 4 bases, and 17 bases lay in between. In germline, CDR1 is MNHNY, CDR2 SVGAGI (reference sequence). The CDR3 contains 15 residues. Here the CDR3 reads CASSPRAAVADTQYF. CDR3 nucleotide sequence: TGTGCCAGCAGCCCTCGGGCCGCGGTCGCAGATACGCAGTATTTT.

The V call is TRBV29-1, the J call TRBJ2-1; D unclear. Germline values: CDR1 SQVTM, CDR2 ANQGSEA. V was trimmed by 0 bases and J by 0 bases, leaving 12 bases between them. The CDR3 has 16 amino acids. CDR3: CSVEEVTLSSYNEQFF. The CDR3 DNA sequence: TGCAGCGTTGAAGAGGTAACTCTTAGCTCCTACAATGAGCAGTTCTTC.

On this clonotype: A read error may be the cause here, since a much bigger clone is one base away. This chain uses TRBV27 with TRBJ2-7; the D gene is possibly TRBD1 (5 bases). CDR1 is MNHEY, CDR2 SMNVEV, per germline (reference sequence). CDR3 length equals 14 residues. V lost 3 bases to trimming and J lost 1 base, with 10 bases between them. CDR3 nucleotide sequence: TGTGCCAGCAGTTTCGCCAGGACATCCTACGAGCAGTACTTC. Translated, it gives CASSFARTSYEQYF.

The table lists this clonotype with many counts. The rearrangement uses TRBV18 and TRBJ1-1, with unresolved D. Trimming stripped 8 bases from V and 0 bases from J, with 10 bases between. The CDR3 has 13 residues. Looked up from germline, CDR1 is KGHSH and CDR2 is LQKENI. The CDR3, as DNA: TGTGCCAGCAGTCCCGGGGTGAACACTGAAGCTTTCTTT. It codes for CASSPGVNTEAFF.

In its sample, this clonotype was seen a few times. The chain carries TRBV20-1 and TRBJ2-3; TRBD1 agrees at 8 bases. CDR3 size: 17 residues. Germline trimming cut 6 bases from V and 0 bases from J; bases unmatched to any gene: 14. Germline CDR1 and CDR2: DFQATT and SNEGSKA (reference sequence). In DNA, the CDR3 is TGCAGTGCAGTCCGGGACAGGTTGGACCCTAGCACAGATACGCAGTATTTT. This sequence encodes CSAVRDRLDPSTDTQYF.

This chain joins TRBV12-3 or TRBV12-4 and TRBJ1-4; D is unresolved. The CDR3 loop spans 15 amino acids. With 6 bases removed from V and 5 bases from J, the gap between germline ends came to 16 bases. In DNA form, the CDR3 reads TGTGCCAGCAGCGTACGAACAGTGACAAATGAAAAACTGTTTTTT. Translation: CASSVRTVTNEKLFF.

The V and J genes are TRBV12-3 or TRBV12-4 and TRBJ2-5; 9 nucleotides line up with TRBD2. Trimming took 0 bases from V and 2 from J; bases not matched to a gene: 1. CDR3 length equals 15 residues. The DNA of the CDR3 is TGTGCCAGCAGTTTAGCGGCGGGAGGGCAAGAGACCCAGTACTTC. Translation gives CASSLAAGGQETQYF.

This clonotype was picked up many times. The chain joins TRBV15 to TRBJ1-2; D ambiguous. CDR1 LNHNV and CDR2 YYDKDF come from the germline V gene (reference sequence). CDR3 length: 15 residues. Trimming took off 0 bases at V and 3 bases at J, with 11 bases between the two ends. The CDR3: CATSRDQFGDYGYTF. DNA of the CDR3: TGTGCCACCAGCAGAGATCAGTTCGGGGACTATGGCTACACCTTC. The entire variable domain, with the rest obtained from reference TRBV15 and TRBJ1-2, is as follows: DAMVIQNPRYQVTQFGKPVTLSCSQTLNHNVMYWYQQKSSQAPKLLFHYYDKDFNNEADTPDNFQSRRPNTSFCFLDIRSPGLGDTAMYLCATSRDQFGDYGYTFGSGTRLTVV.

This clonotype appeared many times. The chain recombines TRBV7-9 with TRBJ2-3, with D unclear. Trimming shortened V by 4 bases and J by 5 bases, and 16 bases separated the two germline ends. CDR1 is SEHNR, CDR2 FQNEAQ, per germline (reference sequence). This CDR3 comprises 15 residues. In DNA form, the CDR3 reads TGTGCCAGCAGCTGGACCTTGGATCCGGGAGATACGCAGTATTTT. Amino acid sequence: CASSWTLDPGDTQYF.

This clonotype has at least ten counts. The chain carries TRBV6-1 and TRBJ1-5; 7 bases line up with TRBD1. This CDR3 comprises 14 residues. CDR1 is MNHNS and CDR2 is SASEGT in the germline V gene. J gave up 3 bases and V 4 bases, and 3 bases lay outside the gene matches. CDR3 in DNA: TGTGCCAGCAGTGCCACAGGGGACAATCAGCCCCAGCATTTT. Translated, it gives CASSATGDNQPQHF.

This clonotype appeared many times. Germline is not matched at one junction end, which may reflect a read error. The genes are TRBV7-3 and TRBJ1-1; D unresolved. CDR3 size: 13 residues. In germline, CDR1 is SGHTA, CDR2 FQGTGA. CDR3 DNA: TGTGCTAGCAGCTTAAGCCAGGACACTGAAGCTTTCTTT. Protein sequence: CASSLSQDTEAFF. Based on the CDR3 plus reference TRBV7-3 and TRBJ1-1, the full variable domain is GAGVSQTPSNKVTEKGKYVELRCDPISGHTALYWYRQSLGQGPEFLIYFQGTGAADDSGLPNDRFFAVRPEGSVSTLKIQRTERGDSAVYLCASSLSQDTEAFFGQGTRLTVV.

This clonotype was detected many times. This chain links TRBV20-1 with TRBJ1-6; the match to TRBD1 covers 9 bases. Germline V gives CDR1 DFQATT, CDR2 SNEGSKA (reference sequence). There are 12 residues in the CDR3. With 7 bases clipped from V and 10 bases from J, the junction kept 5 bases outside the gene matches. The CDR3 spells CSVWTGDSPLHF. In DNA, the CDR3 is TGCAGTGTCTGGACAGGGGACTCACCCCTCCACTTT.